This TCR beta chain was captured by sequencing in a study of control samples from healthy donors and cancer patients. The CDR3 contains 12 residues. Germline assignment: CDR1 MNHEY and CDR2 SMNVEV (reference sequence). Trimming removed 10 bases from V and 8 bases from J, with 17 bases in between. This clone occurred a few times. The repertoire was sequenced with immunoSEQ multiplex PCR; TCRdb's copy has only in-frame clones and lacks some. The sample records some 140,000 clones, around nine tenths being singletons. The chain couples TRBV27 to TRBJ1-1; a weak D match, TRBD1 (6 bases). The origin of this receptor is a man aged 50 or older with head and neck cancer. Source material: PBMCs. The CDR3 DNA reads TGTGCCACCGGATTGGGGGGGCGGGAAGCTTTCTTT. Its translation is CATGLGGREAFF.